Following are 22 T cell receptor beta chains from one sample sequenced in a study of blood T cell repertoires in COVID-19. Measured with immunoSEQ multiplex PCR; TCRdb has only the in-frame clones, and not every one. The data show under 350,000 clones, with approximately 85% seen just once and approximately 10% held by the top ten. The sequenced sample was peripheral blood. The receptor set was obtained from an older woman with acute or convalescent COVID-19.

The CDR3 sequence is CASSQSGLVLSSGNTIYF. For the CDR3, the DNA is TGTGCCAGCAGCCAATCGGGGCTTGTACTAAGCTCTGGAAACACCATATATTTT. The chain is built from TRBV16 and TRBJ1-3, with D possibly TRBD1 on 5 matching bases. Trimming stripped 0 bases from V and 0 bases from J, with 15 bases between. Germline lookup yields CDR1 KGHSY and CDR2 FQNENV. The CDR3 is 18 residues long.

This rearrangement joins TRBV9 to TRBJ1-2; D perhaps matches TRBD1 (5 bases). CDR1 is SGDLS and CDR2 is YYNGEE in the germline V gene. Trimming left V 4 bases short and J 1 base short, with 14 bases between. The CDR3 is 15 amino acids. CDR3 loop: CASSSRGGDNYGYTF. As DNA, the CDR3 is TGTGCCAGCAGCTCCCGTGGGGGGGATAACTATGGCTACACCTTC.

The J gene is TRBJ2-1, the V gene TRBV5-4; D possibly corresponds to TRBD1 (6 bases). Trimming left V 2 bases short and J 8 bases short, with 17 bases between. Germline CDR1 reads SGHNT; CDR2 reads YYREEE (reference sequence). This CDR3 is built from 15 residues. The CDR3 DNA sequence: TGTGCCAGCAGCTTCCCGGGACACCCTAGTGATGAGCAGTTCTTC. Residues: CASSFPGHPSDEQFF.

V and J are TRBV4-1 and TRBJ2-1, with TRBD2 as a possible D gene (5 bases). V lost 1 base and J 9 bases, leaving 10 bases between the germline ends. Germline V gene data show CDR1 as MGHRA and CDR2 as YSYEKL. This CDR3 is 13 amino acids long. The CDR3 is CASSQVLVSEQFF. As DNA, the CDR3 is TGCGCCAGCAGCCAAGTACTAGTCAGTGAGCAGTTCTTC.

This clone was counted once. The J gene is TRBJ2-2, the V gene TRBV18, with 11 bases that match TRBD1. The CDR3 covers 13 residues. CDR1 and CDR2 from the germline V gene are KGHSH and LQKENI. V lost 6 bases to trimming and J lost 6 bases; unmatched junction nucleotides: 0. The CDR3 DNA sequence: TGTGCCAGCTCGGGACAGGGGGCCGGGGAGCTGTTTTTT. Translation: CASSGQGAGELFF.

The rearrangement uses TRBV19 and TRBJ2-5; TRBD1 aligns across 10 bases. Germline trimming cut 7 bases from V and 4 bases from J; bases unmatched to any gene: 3. The CDR3 contains 13 residues. Per germline, CDR1 LNHDA and CDR2 SQIVND (reference sequence). The CDR3 reads CASKRTGGETQYF. In DNA form, the CDR3 reads TGTGCCAGTAAAAGGACAGGGGGAGAGACCCAGTACTTC.

The chain is built from TRBV18 and TRBJ2-6; D possibly corresponds to TRBD1 (6 bases). The CDR3 consists of 17 residues. V was pared by 3 bases and J by 0 bases, with 12 bases between. The germline V gene encodes CDR1 KGHSH and CDR2 LQKENI. The CDR3 DNA follows: TGTGCCAGCTCACCCTCAGGGGCGAGCTCTGGGGCCAACGTCCTGACTTTC. It codes for CASSPSGASSGANVLTF.

V gene TRBV5-6 combines with J gene TRBJ2-7; 7 bases are shared with TRBD2. Germline CDR1 is SGHDT and CDR2 is YYEEEE. The length of the CDR3 is 12 residues. V gave up 5 bases and J gave up 1 base; unmatched junction bases: 0. The CDR3 sequence: CASRRGSYEQYF. For the CDR3, the DNA is TGTGCCAGCAGGCGGGGGTCCTACGAGCAGTACTTC.

In DNA, the CDR3 is TGTGCCAGCAGCAAGGGGGCGGGGGAAGCTTTCTTT. Encoded protein: CASSKGAGEAFF. This chain links TRBV12-3 or TRBV12-4 with TRBJ1-1; 7 bases align to TRBD1. Germline trimming cut 6 bases from V and 8 bases from J; bases unmatched to any gene: 6. This CDR3 is built from 12 residues.

The chain employs TRBV25-1 and TRBJ1-2; 8 bases are a match to TRBD1. CDR3 length equals 14 residues. The V and J ends lost 6 bases and 2 bases, in that order; junction bases with no gene match: 5. CDR1 is MGHDK, CDR2 SYGVNS, per germline. For the CDR3, the DNA is TGTGCCAGCAGGGGACAGGTGGCCAACTATGGCTACACCTTC. Encoded protein: CASRGQVANYGYTF.

CDR3 protein: CASRPIRGTSGGVSTGELFF. As DNA, the CDR3 is TGTGCAAGTCGCCCCATCCGGGGGACTAGCGGGGGGGTGAGCACCGGGGAGCTGTTTTTT. The V and J genes are TRBV12-2 and TRBJ2-2; the table's D call TRBD2 went unverified against the DNA. TRBV12-2 is a pseudogene. This CDR3 spans 20 amino acids.

The chain links TRBV10-3 to TRBJ1-5; possible D gene TRBD1, 5 bases. The CDR3 runs to 16 residues. The V end was cut by 3 bases, the J end by 1 base, with 13 bases between. The germline V gene has CDR1 ENHRY and CDR2 SYGVKD. The CDR3 region is CAISDPGGSSNQPQHF. The CDR3 DNA reads TGTGCCATCAGTGACCCCGGGGGGTCCAGCAATCAGCCCCAGCATTTT.

The chain links TRBV12-5 to TRBJ2-7; D is perhaps TRBD2 (5 bases). Germline V gene data show CDR1 as LGHNT and CDR2 as FRNRAP. Trimming cost V 1 base and J 6 bases, with 22 bases left between them. The length of the CDR3 is 17 residues. The CDR3 sequence is CASGLAWLDLTMFEQYF. In nucleotides, the CDR3 is TGTGCTAGTGGTTTGGCTTGGTTGGACTTGACAATGTTCGAGCAGTACTTC.

This clone appeared a single time. The J gene is TRBJ1-6, the V gene TRBV7-9; 9 positions match TRBD1. The CDR3 is made up of 16 amino acids. In germline, CDR1 is SEHNR, CDR2 FQNEAQ (reference sequence). The V and J ends lost 4 bases and 6 bases, in that order; junction bases with no gene match: 7. CDR3 sequence (DNA): TGTGCCAGCAGCTCAAGTCCGGGACAGGGTAATTCACCCCTCCACTTT. Translation gives CASSSSPGQGNSPLHF. The full variable domain, rest sourced from reference TRBV7-9 and TRBJ1-6, is DTGVSQNPRHKITKRGQNVTFRCDPISEHNRLYWYRQTLGQGPEFLTYFQNEAQLEKSRLLSDRFSAERPKGSFSTLEIQRTEQGDSAMYLCASSSSPGQGNSPLHFGNGTRLTVT.

The chain couples TRBV3-1 (or the pseudogene TRBV3-2) to TRBJ1-2; a possible D gene is TRBD1 (6 bases). The V end lost 3 bases, the J end lost 0 bases, and 17 bases lay between the germline ends. CDR1 and CDR2 from the germline V gene are LGHDT and YNNKEL (reference sequence). The length of the CDR3 is 17 residues. CDR3 DNA: TGTGCCAGCAGCCATGGAACAGGGTGGAGAGCTAACTATGGCTACACCTTC. It specifies CASSHGTGWRANYGYTF.

This chain uses TRBV15 with TRBJ2-5; perhaps TRBD1 as D (6 bases). V was shortened by 5 bases and J by 4 bases, with 17 bases between the two germline ends. This CDR3 spans 15 amino acids. CDR1 and CDR2 from the germline V gene are LNHNV and YYDKDF (reference sequence). The CDR3 sequence: CATSPTNRVGETQYF. CDR3 sequence (DNA): TGTGCCACCAGCCCTACAAACAGGGTGGGAGAGACCCAGTACTTC.

The gene calls are TRBV3-1 (or the pseudogene TRBV3-2) and TRBJ1-3; TRBD1 might be the D (6 bases). The V end was cut by 5 bases, the J end by 0 bases, with 20 bases between. CDR3 length equals 18 residues. Per the germline V gene, CDR1 is LGHDT and CDR2 is YNNKEL (reference sequence). DNA for the CDR3: TGTGCCAGCAGCGATAATGTAAGGGGGGGGAGCTCTGGAAACACCATATATTTT. Translated: CASSDNVRGGSSGNTIYF.

Regarding this clone: Other DNA sequences from this sample encode an identical CDR3 as well. The chain couples TRBV18 to TRBJ1-1, with D tentatively TRBD1 (5 bases). The CDR3 is 13 amino acids. V was cut by 3 bases and J by 3 bases, with 8 bases left in between. Germline V gives CDR1 KGHSH, CDR2 LQKENI. DNA of the CDR3: TGTGCCAGCTCACCCAGGGCGGACACTGAAGCTTTCTTT. This encodes CASSPRADTEAFF.

The gene calls are TRBV5-4 and TRBJ2-3, with 10 bases matching TRBD2. After removal of 3 bases from V and 2 bases from J, the junction contained 6 bases not matched to a gene. The CDR3 consists of 16 residues. Germline V CDR1 and CDR2: SGHNT, YYREEE (reference sequence). The DNA of the CDR3 is TGTGCCAGCAGCTCTTCAGCGGGGGGGCTCACAGATACGCAGTATTTT. Its translation is CASSSSAGGLTDTQYF.

This clone was picked up one time. This chain uses TRBV6-1 with TRBJ1-6; D remains unclear. Germline V gives CDR1 MNHNS, CDR2 SASEGT. This CDR3 comprises 17 residues. Trimming shortened V by 2 bases and J by 0 bases, and 11 bases separated the two germline ends. The CDR3 bases are TGTGCCAGCAGTGAACCCCAAGCGAGCTCCTATAATTCACCCCTCCACTTT. Translated, it gives CASSEPQASSYNSPLHF.

This chain links TRBV4-1 with TRBJ2-7, with 9 bases identical to TRBD2. CDR3 size: 15 residues. The V gene end was trimmed by 0 bases and the J gene end by 6 bases; junction bases not matched to a gene: 6. CDR1 is MGHRA and CDR2 is YSYEKL in the germline V gene. The CDR3 region is CASSQELAGYSEQYF. The CDR3 nucleotides are TGCGCCAGCAGCCAAGAGCTAGCGGGGTACTCCGAGCAGTACTTC.

The J gene is TRBJ1-2, the V gene TRBV4-1, with D perhaps matching TRBD1 (5 bases). CDR3 length equals 15 residues. Between the trimmed V and J ends, which lost 4 bases and 2 bases, there was a span of 14 bases. The germline V gene encodes CDR1 MGHRA and CDR2 YSYEKL. The CDR3 DNA sequence: TGCGCCAGCAGCCCGACGGACAAGAGCAACTATGGCTACACCTTC. It is translated as CASSPTDKSNYGYTF.